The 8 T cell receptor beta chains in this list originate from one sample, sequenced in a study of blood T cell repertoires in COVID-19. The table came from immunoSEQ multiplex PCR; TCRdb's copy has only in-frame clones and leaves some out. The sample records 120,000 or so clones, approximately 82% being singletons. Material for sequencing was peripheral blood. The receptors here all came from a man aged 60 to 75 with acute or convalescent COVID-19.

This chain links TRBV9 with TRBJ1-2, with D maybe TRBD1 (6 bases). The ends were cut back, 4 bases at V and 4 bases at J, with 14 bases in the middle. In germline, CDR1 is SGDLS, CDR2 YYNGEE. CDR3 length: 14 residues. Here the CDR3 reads CASSLSGAGYGYTF. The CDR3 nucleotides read TGTGCCAGCAGCCTTTCAGGGGCCGGCTATGGCTACACCTTC.

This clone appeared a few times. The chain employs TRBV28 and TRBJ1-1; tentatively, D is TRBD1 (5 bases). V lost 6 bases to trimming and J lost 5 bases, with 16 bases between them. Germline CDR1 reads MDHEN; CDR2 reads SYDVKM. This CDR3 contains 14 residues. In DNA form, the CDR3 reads TGTGCCAGCAGAGAAATTACAGGTCGAACTGAAGCTTTCTTT. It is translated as CASREITGRTEAFF.

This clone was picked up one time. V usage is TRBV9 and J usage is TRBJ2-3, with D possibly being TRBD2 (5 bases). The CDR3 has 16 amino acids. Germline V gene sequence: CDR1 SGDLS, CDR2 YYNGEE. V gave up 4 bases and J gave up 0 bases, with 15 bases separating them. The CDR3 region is CASSTQRSSSTDTQYF. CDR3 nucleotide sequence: TGTGCCAGCAGCACTCAGCGGAGCTCTAGCACAGATACGCAGTATTTT.

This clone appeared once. CDR3 DNA sequence: TGTGCCAGTAGTATCAGCGGCGCGGGGCCTGAAGCTTTCTTT. Residues: CASSISGAGPEAFF. J is TRBJ1-1 and V is TRBV19; D may be TRBD1 (5 bases). V was clipped by 3 bases and J by 6 bases, with 14 bases between them. From germline, CDR1 is LNHDA and CDR2 SQIVND (reference sequence). The CDR3 extends over 14 amino acids.

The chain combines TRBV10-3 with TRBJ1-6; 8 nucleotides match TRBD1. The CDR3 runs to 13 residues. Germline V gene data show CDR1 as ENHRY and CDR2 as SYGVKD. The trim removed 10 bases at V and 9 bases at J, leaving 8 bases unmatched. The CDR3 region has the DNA TGTGCCACCCTTACAGGGGGTGGTTCACCCCTCCACTTT. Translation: CATLTGGGSPLHF.

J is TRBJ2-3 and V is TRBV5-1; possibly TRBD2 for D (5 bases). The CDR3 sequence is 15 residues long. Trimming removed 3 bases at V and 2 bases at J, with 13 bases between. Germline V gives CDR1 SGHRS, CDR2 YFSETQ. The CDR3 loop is CASSSGVAFTDTQYF. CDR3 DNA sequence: TGCGCCAGCAGCTCCGGGGTGGCCTTCACAGATACGCAGTATTTT.

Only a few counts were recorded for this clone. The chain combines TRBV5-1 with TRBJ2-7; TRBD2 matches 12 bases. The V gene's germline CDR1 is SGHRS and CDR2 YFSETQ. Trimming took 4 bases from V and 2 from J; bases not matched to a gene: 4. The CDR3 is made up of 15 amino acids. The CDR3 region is CASSRGLAGTYEQYF. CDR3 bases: TGCGCCAGCAGCCGTGGACTAGCGGGGACCTACGAGCAGTACTTC.

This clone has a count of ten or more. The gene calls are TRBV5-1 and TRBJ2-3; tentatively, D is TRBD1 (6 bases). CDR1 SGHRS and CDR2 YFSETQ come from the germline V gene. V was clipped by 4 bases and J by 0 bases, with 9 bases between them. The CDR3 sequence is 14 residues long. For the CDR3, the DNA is TGCGCCAGCAGCGGCGGACAGAGCACAGATACGCAGTATTTT. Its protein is CASSGGQSTDTQYF.